This entry lists 10 T cell receptor beta chains sequenced from one sample in a study of cytomegalovirus exposure and HLA in healthy donors. Amplification used 60 Vbeta primers and 13 Jbeta primers. Sequencing was performed with immunoSEQ multiplex PCR; in TCRdb, only in-frame clones are kept and a portion is missing. The sample includes 200,000 to 250,000 clones, about 79% of them seen just once. Sequenced sample: PBMCs. These receptors originate from a young man in good health and CMV-seronegative.

The chain is built from TRBV6-5 and TRBJ2-1, with 10 bases fitting TRBD1. V shed 2 bases and J 3 bases; nucleotides not matched to a gene: 1. CDR3 size: 15 residues. From germline, CDR1 is MNHEY and CDR2 SVGAGI. The CDR3 bases are TGTGCCAGCAGTTACCGGACAGGGGGCTACAATGAGCAGTTCTTC. As protein: CASSYRTGGYNEQFF.

Concerning this clone itself: Germline is not matched at one junction end, which may reflect a read error. The V call is TRBV7-7, the J call TRBJ2-1; a weak D match, TRBD1 (5 bases). This CDR3 spans 13 amino acids. In germline, CDR1 is SSHAT, CDR2 FNYEAQ (reference sequence). The DNA of the CDR3 is TGTGCTAGCAGCTTCCAAGGGGCCCCTGAGCAGTTCTTC. Its protein product is CASSFQGAPEQFF.

The chain uses TRBV9 and TRBJ1-1; D not certain. Germline V gene sequence: CDR1 SGDLS, CDR2 YYNGEE. Trimming removed 0 bases from V and 0 bases from J, with 9 bases in between. The CDR3 runs 15 residues. The CDR3 protein is CASSVAGGMNTEAFF. The DNA of the CDR3 is TGTGCCAGCAGCGTAGCAGGAGGTATGAACACTGAAGCTTTCTTT.

The rearrangement links TRBV30 to TRBJ2-7, with 10 nucleotides matching TRBD2. With V trimmed by 4 bases and J by 2 bases, 5 bases remained unmatched. This CDR3 contains 14 residues. The germline CDR1 and CDR2 sequences are GTSNPN and SVGIG (reference sequence). The CDR3 DNA reads TGTGCCTGGAATAGCGGGAGGCCCCCCTACGAGCAGTACTTC. Translation gives CAWNSGRPPYEQYF.

J is TRBJ1-1 and V is TRBV2; D not resolved. The germline gives CDR1 SNHLY, CDR2 FYNNEI. Trimming removed 4 bases at V and 7 bases at J, with 10 bases between. The CDR3 loop spans 12 amino acids. CDR3 sequence reads: CASSAQRVEAFF. DNA for the CDR3: TGTGCCAGCAGTGCACAGAGGGTTGAAGCTTTCTTT.

The rearrangement joins TRBV7-9 to TRBJ2-7; TRBD1 agrees at 7 bases. The germline gives CDR1 SEHNR, CDR2 FQNEAQ (reference sequence). With 4 bases clipped from V and 0 bases from J, the junction kept 18 bases outside the gene matches. This CDR3 contains 19 residues. The CDR3 bases are TGTGCCAGCAGCTCCTTAGAGGGGATAGACAGGGCCCACTCCTACGAGCAGTACTTC. Translating it yields CASSSLEGIDRAHSYEQYF.

The chain combines TRBV9 with TRBJ2-1; TRBD1 aligns across 7 bases. The CDR3 is made up of 14 amino acids. Germline V gene data show CDR1 as SGDLS and CDR2 as YYNGEE. V lost 4 bases and J lost 4; bases outside the gene matches: 5. The CDR3, as DNA: TGTGCCAGCAGCCCCCGGGACAGTTACAATGAGCAGTTCTTC. It encodes CASSPRDSYNEQFF.

The rearrangement uses TRBV28 and TRBJ2-2; 7 bases fit TRBD2. V dropped 5 bases and J dropped 2; count of bases not matched to a gene: 11. This CDR3 is 17 amino acids long. CDR1 is MDHEN and CDR2 is SYDVKM in the germline V gene. Written as DNA, the CDR3 is TGTGCCAGCAGTCATTCCGGGCTAGCGGATAACACCGGGGAGCTGTTTTTT. Amino acids: CASSHSGLADNTGELFF.

The gene calls are TRBV19 and TRBJ2-2; D ambiguous. There are 13 residues in the CDR3. The ends were cut back, 4 bases at V and 2 bases at J, with 5 bases in the middle. CDR1 LNHDA and CDR2 SQIVND come from the germline V gene (reference sequence). CDR3 bases: TGTGCCAGTAGTAGACACAACACCGGGGAGCTGTTTTTT. Encoded protein: CASSRHNTGELFF.

The chain joins TRBV29-1 to TRBJ2-1, with D maybe TRBD1 (5 bases). The CDR3 extends over 13 amino acids. The germline V gene has CDR1 SQVTM and CDR2 ANQGSEA. V lost 7 bases to trimming and J lost 2 bases, with 12 bases between them. The chain's CDR3 is CSGAGPAYNEQFF. The CDR3 region has the DNA TGCAGCGGGGCAGGGCCTGCCTACAATGAGCAGTTCTTC.